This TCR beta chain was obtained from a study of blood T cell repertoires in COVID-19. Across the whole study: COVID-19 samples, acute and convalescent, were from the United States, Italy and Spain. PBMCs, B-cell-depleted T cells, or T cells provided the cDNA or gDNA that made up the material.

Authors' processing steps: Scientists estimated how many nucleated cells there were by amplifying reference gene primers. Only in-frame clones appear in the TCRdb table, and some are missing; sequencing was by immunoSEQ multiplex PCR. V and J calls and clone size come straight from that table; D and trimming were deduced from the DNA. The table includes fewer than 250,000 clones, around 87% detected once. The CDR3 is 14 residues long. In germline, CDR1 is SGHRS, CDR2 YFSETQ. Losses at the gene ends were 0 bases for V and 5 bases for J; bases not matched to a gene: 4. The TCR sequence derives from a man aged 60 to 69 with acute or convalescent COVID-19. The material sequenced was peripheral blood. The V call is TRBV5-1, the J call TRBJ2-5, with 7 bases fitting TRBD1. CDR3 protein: CASSLEQGMETQYF. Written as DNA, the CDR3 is TGCGCCAGCAGCTTGGAACAGGGGATGGAGACCCAGTACTTC. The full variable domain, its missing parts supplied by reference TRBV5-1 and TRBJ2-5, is KAGVTQTPRYLIKTRGQQVTLSCSPISGHRSVSWYQQTPGQGLQFLFEYFSETQRNKGNFPGRFSGRQFSNSRSEMNVSTLELGDSALYLCASSLEQGMETQYFGPGTRLLVL.